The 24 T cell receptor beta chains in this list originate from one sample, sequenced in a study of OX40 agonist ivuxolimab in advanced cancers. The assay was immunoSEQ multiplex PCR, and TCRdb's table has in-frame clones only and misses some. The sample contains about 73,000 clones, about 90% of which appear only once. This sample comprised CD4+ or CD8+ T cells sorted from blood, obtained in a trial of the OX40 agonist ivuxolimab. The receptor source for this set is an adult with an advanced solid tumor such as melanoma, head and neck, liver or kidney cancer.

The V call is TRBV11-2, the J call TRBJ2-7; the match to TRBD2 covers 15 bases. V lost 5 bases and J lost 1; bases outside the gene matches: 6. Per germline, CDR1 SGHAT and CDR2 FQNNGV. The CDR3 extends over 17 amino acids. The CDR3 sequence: CASSQRTSGGASYEQYF. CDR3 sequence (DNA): TGTGCCAGCAGCCAAAGGACTAGCGGGGGGGCGTCCTACGAGCAGTACTTC.

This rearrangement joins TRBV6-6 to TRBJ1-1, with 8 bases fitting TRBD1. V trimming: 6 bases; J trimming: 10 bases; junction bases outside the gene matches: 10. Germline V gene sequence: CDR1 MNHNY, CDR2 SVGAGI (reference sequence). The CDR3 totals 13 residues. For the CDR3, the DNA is TGTGCCAGCAGGGGGACAGGAGGAGTGGTAGCTTTCTTT. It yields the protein CASRGTGGVVAFF.

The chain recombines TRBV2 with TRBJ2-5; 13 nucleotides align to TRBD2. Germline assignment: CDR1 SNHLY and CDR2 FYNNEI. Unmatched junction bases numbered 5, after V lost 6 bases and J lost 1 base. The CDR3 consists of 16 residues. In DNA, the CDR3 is TGTGCCAGCAGACAGGGACTAGCGGGATTCCAAGAGACCCAGTACTTC. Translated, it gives CASRQGLAGFQETQYF. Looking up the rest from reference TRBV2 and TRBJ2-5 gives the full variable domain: EPEVTQTPSHQVTQMGQEVILRCVPISNHLYFYWYRQILGQKVEFLVSFYNNEISEKSEIFDDQFSVERPDGSNFTLKIRSTKLEDSAMYFCASRQGLAGFQETQYFGPGTRLLVL.

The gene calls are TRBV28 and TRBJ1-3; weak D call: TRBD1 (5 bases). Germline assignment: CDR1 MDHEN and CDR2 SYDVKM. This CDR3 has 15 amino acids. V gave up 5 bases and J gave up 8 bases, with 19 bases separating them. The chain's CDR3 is CASSTPGGSSDTIYF. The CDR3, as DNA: TGTGCCAGCAGTACCCCGGGGGGGTCGTCGGACACCATATATTTT.

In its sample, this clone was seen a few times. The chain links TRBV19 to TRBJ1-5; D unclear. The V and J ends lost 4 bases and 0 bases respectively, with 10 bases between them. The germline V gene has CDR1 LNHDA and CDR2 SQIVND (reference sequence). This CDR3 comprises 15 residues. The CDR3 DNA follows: TGTGCCAGTAGTAGGACGACTCCTAGCAATCAGCCCCAGCATTTT. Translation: CASSRTTPSNQPQHF.

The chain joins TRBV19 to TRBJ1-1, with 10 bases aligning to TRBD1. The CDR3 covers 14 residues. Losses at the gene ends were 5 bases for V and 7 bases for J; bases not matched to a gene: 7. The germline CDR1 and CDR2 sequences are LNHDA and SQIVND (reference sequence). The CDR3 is CASSLRDRGREAFF. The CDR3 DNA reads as TGTGCCAGTAGTTTGAGGGACAGGGGTCGTGAAGCTTTCTTT. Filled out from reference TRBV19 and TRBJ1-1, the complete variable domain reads DGGITQSPKYLFRKEGQNVTLSCEQNLNHDAMYWYRQDPGQGLRLIYYSQIVNDFQKGDIAEGYSVSREKKESFPLTVTSAQKNPTAFYLCASSLRDRGREAFFGQGTRLTVV.

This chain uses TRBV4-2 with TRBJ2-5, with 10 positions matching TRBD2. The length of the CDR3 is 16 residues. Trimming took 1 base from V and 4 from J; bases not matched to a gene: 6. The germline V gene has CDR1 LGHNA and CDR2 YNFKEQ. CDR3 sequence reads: CASSQGIAGGAETQYF. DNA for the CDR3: TGTGCCAGCAGCCAAGGAATAGCGGGGGGAGCAGAGACCCAGTACTTC.

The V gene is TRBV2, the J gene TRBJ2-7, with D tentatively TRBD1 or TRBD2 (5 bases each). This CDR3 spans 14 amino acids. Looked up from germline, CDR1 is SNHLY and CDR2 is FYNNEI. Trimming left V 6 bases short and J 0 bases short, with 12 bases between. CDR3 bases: TGTGCCAGCAGGTCCGGGACCAGCTCCTACGAGCAGTACTTC. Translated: CASRSGTSSYEQYF.

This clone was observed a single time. The CDR3 nucleotides are TGTGCCAGCAGTGTGGCGGGCGAGAGGACTGAAGCTTTCTTT. Protein sequence: CASSVAGERTEAFF. This chain links TRBV6-1 with TRBJ1-1; no reliable D call. Germline V gene data show CDR1 as MNHNS and CDR2 as SASEGT. This CDR3 is 14 amino acids long. V lost 4 bases and J lost 5, with 14 bases in between.

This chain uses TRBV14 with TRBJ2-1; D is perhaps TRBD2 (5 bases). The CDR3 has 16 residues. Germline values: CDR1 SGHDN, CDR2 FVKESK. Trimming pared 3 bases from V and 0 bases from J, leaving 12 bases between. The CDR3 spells CASSQRTARSYNEQFF. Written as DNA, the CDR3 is TGTGCCAGCAGCCAGAGGACTGCCCGCTCCTACAATGAGCAGTTCTTC.

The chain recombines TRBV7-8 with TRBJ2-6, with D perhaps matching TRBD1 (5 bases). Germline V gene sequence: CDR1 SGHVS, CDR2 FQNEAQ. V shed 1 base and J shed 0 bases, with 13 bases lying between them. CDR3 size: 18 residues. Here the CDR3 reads CASSLEVRATSGANVLTF. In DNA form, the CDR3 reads TGTGCCAGCAGCTTAGAGGTCAGGGCGACCTCTGGGGCCAACGTCCTGACTTTC.

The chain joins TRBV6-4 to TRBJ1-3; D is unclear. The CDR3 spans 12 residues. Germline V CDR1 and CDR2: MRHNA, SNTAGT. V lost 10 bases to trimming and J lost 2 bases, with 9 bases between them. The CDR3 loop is CAKLPTGNTIYF. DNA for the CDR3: TGTGCCAAACTCCCAACTGGAAACACCATATATTTT.

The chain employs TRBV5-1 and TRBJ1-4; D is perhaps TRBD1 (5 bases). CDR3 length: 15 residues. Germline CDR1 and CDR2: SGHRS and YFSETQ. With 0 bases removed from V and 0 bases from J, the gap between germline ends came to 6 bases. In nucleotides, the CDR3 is TGCGCCAGCAGCTTGGTGACAGCAACTAATGAAAAACTGTTTTTT. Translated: CASSLVTATNEKLFF.

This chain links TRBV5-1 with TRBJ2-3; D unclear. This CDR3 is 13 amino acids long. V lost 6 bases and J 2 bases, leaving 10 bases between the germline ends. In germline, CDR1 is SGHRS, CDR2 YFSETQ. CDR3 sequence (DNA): TGCGCCAGCAAAAGAGATGTCACAGATACGCAGTATTTT. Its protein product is CASKRDVTDTQYF.

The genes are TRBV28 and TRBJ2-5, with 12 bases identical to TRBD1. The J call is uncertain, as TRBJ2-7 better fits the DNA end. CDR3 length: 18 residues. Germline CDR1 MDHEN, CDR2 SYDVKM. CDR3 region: CASSPSGTGGRSSYEQYF. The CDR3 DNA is TGTGCCAGCAGCCCCTCCGGGACAGGGGGCCGGAGCTCCTACGAGCAGTACTTC.

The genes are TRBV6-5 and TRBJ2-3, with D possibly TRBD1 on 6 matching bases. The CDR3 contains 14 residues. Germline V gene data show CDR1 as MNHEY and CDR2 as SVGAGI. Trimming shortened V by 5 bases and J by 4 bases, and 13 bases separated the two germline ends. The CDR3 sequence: CASSNRVGADTQYF. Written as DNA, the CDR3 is TGTGCCAGCAGTAACAGGGTAGGGGCAGATACGCAGTATTTT.

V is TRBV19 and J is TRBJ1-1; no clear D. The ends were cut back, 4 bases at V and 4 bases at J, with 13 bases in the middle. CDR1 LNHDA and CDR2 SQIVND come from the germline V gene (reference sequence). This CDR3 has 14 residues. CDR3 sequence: CASSTQAVGTEAFF. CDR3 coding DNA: TGTGCCAGTAGTACTCAGGCTGTAGGCACTGAAGCTTTCTTT.

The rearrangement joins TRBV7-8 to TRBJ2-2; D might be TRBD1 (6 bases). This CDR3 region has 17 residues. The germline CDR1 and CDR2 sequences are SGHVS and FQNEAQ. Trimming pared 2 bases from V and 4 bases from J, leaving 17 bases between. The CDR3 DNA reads TGTGCCAGCAGCTTATCTGGTTCCTTAGGGGGCACCGGGGAGCTGTTTTTT. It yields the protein CASSLSGSLGGTGELFF.

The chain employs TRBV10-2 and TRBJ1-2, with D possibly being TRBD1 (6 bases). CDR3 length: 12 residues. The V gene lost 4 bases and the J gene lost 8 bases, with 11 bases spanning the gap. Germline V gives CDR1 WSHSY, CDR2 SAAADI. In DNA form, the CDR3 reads TGCGCCAGCAGTGGTAGGGGGGAAGGCTACACCTTC. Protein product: CASSGRGEGYTF.

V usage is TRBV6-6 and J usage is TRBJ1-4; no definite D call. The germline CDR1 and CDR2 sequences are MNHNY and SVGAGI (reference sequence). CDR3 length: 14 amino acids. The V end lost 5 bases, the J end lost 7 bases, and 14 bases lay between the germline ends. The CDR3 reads CASSRAGEGEKLFF. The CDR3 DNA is TGTGCCAGCAGTCGAGCTGGGGAGGGTGAAAAACTGTTTTTT.

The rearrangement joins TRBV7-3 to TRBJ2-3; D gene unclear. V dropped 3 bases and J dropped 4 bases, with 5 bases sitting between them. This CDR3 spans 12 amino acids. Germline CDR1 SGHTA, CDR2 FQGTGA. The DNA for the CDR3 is TGTGCCAGCAGCTTCGGTTCAGATACGCAGTATTTT. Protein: CASSFGSDTQYF.

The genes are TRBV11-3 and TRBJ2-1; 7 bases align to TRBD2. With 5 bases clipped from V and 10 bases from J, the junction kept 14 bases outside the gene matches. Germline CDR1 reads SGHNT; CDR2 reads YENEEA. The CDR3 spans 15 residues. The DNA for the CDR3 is TGTGCCAGCAGCCCCATACGGGAGGACCCAAAGGAGCAGTTCTTC. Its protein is CASSPIREDPKEQFF.

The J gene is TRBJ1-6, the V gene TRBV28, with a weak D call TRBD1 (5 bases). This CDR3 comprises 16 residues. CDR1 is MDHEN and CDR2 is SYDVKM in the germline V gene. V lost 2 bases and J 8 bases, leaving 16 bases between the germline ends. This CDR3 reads CASSLALTGGYSPLHF. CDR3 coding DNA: TGTGCCAGCAGTTTAGCCCTGACTGGGGGATATTCACCCCTCCACTTT.

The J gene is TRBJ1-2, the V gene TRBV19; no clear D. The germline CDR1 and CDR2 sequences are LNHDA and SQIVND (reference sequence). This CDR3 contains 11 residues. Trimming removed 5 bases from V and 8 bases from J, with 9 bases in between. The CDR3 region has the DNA TGTGCCAGTAGTCTTAGGAGCGGCTACACCTTC. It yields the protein CASSLRSGYTF.